The 3 T cell receptor beta chains reported below all come from one sample, sequenced in a study of T cell responses to AZD1222 COVID-19 vaccine (dated by TCRdb to 2020 to 2023). The time point label on this specimen signifies: baseline before first vaccination. What the treatment or condition label conveys for this sample: meningococcal conjugate vaccine given as trial control. Receptor libraries were prepared by the immunoSEQ multiplex PCR assay. TCRdb provides this immuneACCESS table in a form limited to in-frame rearrangements. Some clones are lacking; in checked studies, under half of them reflect an unresolved V gene, and why the rest are absent is not known. The sample includes about 150,000 clones, with 88% observed a single time. The ten largest account for more than 3% of the sample. Source: peripheral blood, taken on day 0 of MenACWY control vaccination. The receptors were sampled from an adult in good health.

The chain combines TRBV7-8 with TRBJ1-6, with D uncertain. Germline loops: CDR1 SGHVS, CDR2 FQNEAQ. CDR3 length: 14 amino acids. The germline V and J ends were trimmed by 1 base and 5 bases, with 6 bases remaining between them. Here the CDR3 reads CASSLVSHNSPLHF. The CDR3 DNA follows: TGTGCCAGCAGCTTAGTCAGTCATAATTCACCCCTCCACTTT. The complete variable domain, with remaining parts taken from reference TRBV7-8 and TRBJ1-6, reads GAGVSQSPRYKVAKRGQDVALRCDPISGHVSLFWYQQALGQGPEFLTYFQNEAQLDKSGLPSDRFFAERPEGSVSTLKIQRTQQEDSAVYLCASSLVSHNSPLHFGNGTRLTVT.

The J gene is TRBJ1-2, the V gene TRBV9; the D is unclear. The CDR3 is made up of 17 amino acids. V gave up 6 bases and J gave up 3 bases, with 24 bases separating them. CDR1 and CDR2 from the germline V gene are SGDLS and YYNGEE. The CDR3 bases are TGTGCCAGCACCCCAAGGGCCTCACTCTATAATCACTATGGCTACACCTTC. It specifies CASTPRASLYNHYGYTF.

The rearrangement uses TRBV19 and TRBJ2-2; the match to TRBD2 covers 7 bases. V lost 1 base, J lost 6 bases, and 11 bases stayed unmatched. This CDR3 has 17 residues. CDR1 LNHDA and CDR2 SQIVND come from the germline V gene (reference sequence). CDR3 coding DNA: TGTGCCAGTAGTATAGTCCTTGCGGGAGAATCTTCCGGGGAGCTGTTTTTT. Translating gives CASSIVLAGESSGELFF.